The rows below give T cell receptor beta chains drawn from one sample of a study of T cells after yellow fever vaccination. TCRdb redid the calling of the 5' RACE reads with MiXCR, one entry per CDR3 protein. The sample holds 400,000 or so distinct CDR3 sequences, around 10% seen once. Sequenced material: PBMCs, taken on the day of the first yellow fever vaccination. These receptors all stem from a man between 18 and 29 years old who received the YFV17D yellow fever vaccine. The CDR3 runs from the conserved cysteine through the conserved F or W. D genes are given only for firm matches. Only part of the rows carry a size: once, few, many, or a class if the clone is expanded.

TRBD1	TRBV7-9	TRBJ1-2	.	CASSSGQGLGYTF	TGTGCCAGCAGCTCCGGACAGGGACTCGGCTACACCTTC
.	TRBV4-1	TRBJ1-5	.	CASSQGKGTPPQHF	TGCGCCAGCAGCCAAGGGAAAGGGACCCCGCCCCAGCATTTT
.	TRBV4-1	TRBJ1-1	few	CASSQRGTEAFF	TGCGCCAGCAGCCAAAGGGGCACTGAAGCTTTCTTT
.	TRBV28	TRBJ1-2	few	CASSYGTFNGYGYTF	TGTGCCAGCAGTTACGGGACTTTCAACGGCTATGGCTACACCTTC
.	TRBV2	TRBJ2-3	few	CASAKGGVGTDTQYF	TGTGCCAGCGCGAAGGGGGGGGTTGGCACAGATACGCAGTATTTT
.	TRBV12-3/TRBV12-4	TRBJ2-3	many	CASSPQGPDTQYF	TGTGCCAGCAGTCCCCAGGGCCCAGATACGCAGTATTTT
.	TRBV9	TRBJ2-5	few	CASTRDGVQETQYF	TGTGCCAGCACCCGTGATGGGGTCCAAGAGACCCAGTACTTC
.	TRBV5-1	TRBJ1-1	.	CASSFDGRNTEAFF	TGCGCCAGCAGCTTTGACGGAAGGAACACTGAAGCTTTCTTT
.	TRBV4-3	TRBJ1-6	many	CASSQEGGLGNSPLHF	TGCGCCAGCAGCCAAGAAGGTGGGCTGGGGAATTCACCCCTCCACTTT
.	TRBV5-1	TRBJ1-3	many	CASSLGVDGLINTIYF	TGCGCCAGCAGCTTGGGGGTTGACGGACTGATAAACACCATATATTTT
.	TRBV4-2	TRBJ1-6	few	CASSQEPGNSPLHF	TGTGCCAGCAGCCAAGAACCTGGCAATTCACCCCTCCACTTT
.	TRBV7-3	TRBJ1-1	many	CASSPTGNTEAFF	TGTGCCAGCAGCCCGACTGGGAACACTGAAGCTTTCTTT